This record looks at one T cell receptor (beta chain) sequence and its context. This entry belongs to a study of blood T cell repertoires in COVID-19. Overall study: Italy, Spain and the United States were the sources of the convalescent and acute COVID-19 samples. Sources were T cells, B-cell-depleted T cells, or PBMCs; the material itself was cDNA or gDNA.

Authors' processing steps: Quantification of nucleated cells was approximated via reference gene primer amplification. Repertoires were generated with immunoSEQ multiplex PCR, while TCRdb's copy carries only in-frame clones and drops some. For V, J and clone size, that table is used; D and trimming come from the DNA. The sample holds 110,000 or so clones, approximately 80% seen once. This sequence originates from a human donor in a cohort sampled during active COVID-19. The sequencing sample was made of peripheral blood.

The CDR3 loop is CASPQGYGYTF. The CDR3 DNA is TGTGCCAGCCCCCAGGGCTATGGCTACACCTTC. The gene calls are TRBV2 and TRBJ1-2; the D gene is possibly TRBD1 (5 bases). The CDR3 contains 11 residues. Germline values: CDR1 SNHLY, CDR2 FYNNEI. Trimming removed 8 bases at V and 4 bases at J, with 8 bases between.